The 29 T cell receptor beta chains below were found in one sample sequenced in a study of T cells after yellow fever vaccination. TCRdb redid the calling of the 5' RACE reads with MiXCR, one entry per CDR3 protein. The data contain about 220,000 distinct CDR3 sequences, approximately 3.3% of them singletons. The specimen comprised CD4+ T cells sorted from PBMCs, sampled 10 days after the yellow fever booster vaccination. The receptors were sampled from a man aged 18 to 29 who received the YFV17D yellow fever vaccine.

This clonotype was seen repeatedly, ten times or more. This chain connects TRBV7-2 to TRBJ1-5; D gene uncertain. With 1 base removed from V and 4 bases from J, the gap between germline ends came to 5 bases. Germline values: CDR1 SGHTA, CDR2 FQGNSA. This CDR3 has 13 residues. This CDR3 reads CASSLGQNQPQHF. CDR3 DNA: TGTGCCAGCAGCTTAGGACAAAATCAGCCCCAGCATTTT. The complete variable domain, with remaining parts taken from reference TRBV7-2 and TRBJ1-5, reads GAGVSQSPSNKVTEKGKDVELRCDPISGHTALYWYRQSLGQGLEFLIYFQGNSAPDKSGLPSDRFSAERTGGSVSTLTIQRTQQEDSAVYLCASSLGQNQPQHFGDGTRLSIL.

This clonotype appeared many times. The chain carries TRBV4-3 and TRBJ2-3; TRBD2 might be the D (5 bases). CDR1 LGHNA and CDR2 YSLEER come from the germline V gene. The CDR3 has 14 amino acids. Deletions cut 1 base from V and 3 bases from J, with 8 bases between. The CDR3 DNA reads TGCGCCAGCAGCCAAGGGTCGGGGACAGATACGCAGTATTTT. This codes for CASSQGSGTDTQYF.

This clonotype occurred many times. This chain uses TRBV20-1 with TRBJ2-2, with 7 bases lining up with TRBD1. The germline V gene has CDR1 DFQATT and CDR2 SNEGSKA (reference sequence). V shed 1 base and J 5 bases; nucleotides not matched to a gene: 10. There are 16 residues in the CDR3. The CDR3 here is CSARGRAGGITGELFF. The DNA for the CDR3 is TGCAGTGCTAGAGGTCGGGCAGGGGGTATTACCGGGGAGCTGTTTTTT.

This clonotype has more than one count but fewer than ten. This chain links TRBV7-3 with TRBJ2-1; no reliable D call. The V and J ends lost 2 bases and 5 bases respectively, with 7 bases between them. Per germline, CDR1 SGHTA and CDR2 FQGTGA. This CDR3 has 13 amino acids. CDR3 nucleotides: TGTGCCAGCAGCTTAGACAAAAACAATGAGCAGTTCTTC. This sequence encodes CASSLDKNNEQFF. Complete variable domain (other parts from reference TRBV7-3 and TRBJ2-1): GAGVSQTPSNKVTEKGKYVELRCDPISGHTALYWYRQSLGQGPEFLIYFQGTGAADDSGLPNDRFFAVRPEGSVSTLKIQRTERGDSAVYLCASSLDKNNEQFFGPGTRLTVL.

Ten or more counts support this clonotype. This rearrangement joins TRBV7-3 to TRBJ2-1, with 11 bases lining up with TRBD2. With V trimmed by 5 bases and J by 3 bases, 3 bases remained unmatched. The CDR3 is made up of 15 amino acids. Germline CDR1 reads SGHTA; CDR2 reads FQGTGA. CDR3 in DNA: TGTGCCAGCAGCCTAGGACTAGCGGGCTACAATGAGCAGTTCTTC. Translating it yields CASSLGLAGYNEQFF.

This clonotype was picked up many times. The chain employs TRBV5-1 and TRBJ1-2, with TRBD1 identical over 8 bases. Trimming took 2 bases from V and 6 from J; bases not matched to a gene: 3. The CDR3 has 13 residues. Germline V lookup: CDR1 SGHRS, CDR2 YFSETQ. The CDR3 nucleotides are TGCGCCAGCAGCTTACAGGGGGAAGATGGCTACACCTTC. Translated: CASSLQGEDGYTF.

This clonotype was seen at least ten times. This chain connects TRBV5-1 to TRBJ2-1; possible D gene TRBD1, 5 bases. V shed 9 bases and J shed 10 bases, with 17 bases lying between them. The length of the CDR3 is 12 residues. Germline loops: CDR1 SGHRS, CDR2 YFSETQ. The CDR3 is CATQATDREQFF. As DNA, the CDR3 is TGCGCCACCCAGGCGACAGACAGAGAGCAGTTCTTC.

There are a few counts of this clonotype. CDR3: CASSEGVDTQYF. The CDR3 bases are TGTGCCAGCAGTGAAGGAGTAGATACGCAGTATTTT. The chain carries TRBV2 and TRBJ2-3; D uncertain. The CDR3 has 12 amino acids. Trimming removed 1 base at V and 5 bases at J, with 4 bases between. CDR1 is SNHLY and CDR2 is FYNNEI in the germline V gene.

This clonotype was counted ten times or more. The rearrangement links TRBV7-3 to TRBJ1-4; a possible D gene is TRBD1 (6 bases). This CDR3 is built from 14 residues. Trimming removed 5 bases from V and 6 bases from J, with 13 bases in between. From germline, CDR1 is SGHTA and CDR2 FQGTGA. The CDR3 region is CASSARTADEKLFF. CDR3 coding DNA: TGTGCCAGCAGCGCCCGGACAGCGGATGAAAAACTGTTTTTT.

V usage is TRBV7-8 and J usage is TRBJ1-5, with TRBD1 matching 8 bases. The CDR3 has 15 amino acids. Per germline, CDR1 SGHVS and CDR2 FQNEAQ. After removal of 6 bases from V and 0 bases from J, the junction contained 4 bases not matched to a gene. The CDR3 reads CASSQQGDSNQPQHF. Written as DNA, the CDR3 is TGTGCCAGCAGTCAACAGGGGGATAGCAATCAGCCCCAGCATTTT.

This clonotype showed up many times. The chain joins TRBV28 to TRBJ2-7; D perhaps matches TRBD2 (6 bases). V lost 5 bases, J lost 5 bases, and 16 bases lay in between. This CDR3 contains 14 residues. Germline lookup yields CDR1 MDHEN and CDR2 SYDVKM. DNA of the CDR3: TGTGCCAGCAGTGCTCCAGGGAGGACCCACGAGCAGTACGTC. Translating gives CASSAPGRTHEQYV.

This clonotype was seen repeatedly, ten times or more. This chain connects TRBV12-3 or TRBV12-4 to TRBJ1-1, with a weak D call TRBD1 (5 bases). The CDR3 totals 12 residues. V lost 7 bases and J lost 6, with 12 bases in between. The CDR3 loop reads CASTLRGPEAFF. The CDR3 DNA reads TGTGCCAGCACCTTACGGGGCCCTGAAGCTTTCTTT.

This clonotype came up many times. The chain employs TRBV12-3 or TRBV12-4 and TRBJ1-6; D remains unclear. This CDR3 is built from 12 residues. Trimming pared 7 bases from V and 10 bases from J, leaving 11 bases between. For the CDR3, the DNA is TGTGCCAGCACCGGCTCCGGATCACCCCTCCACTTT. Translation: CASTGSGSPLHF.

This clonotype was recorded at least ten times. This rearrangement joins TRBV5-1 to TRBJ2-1; TRBD1 might be the D (6 bases). CDR1 and CDR2 (germline): SGHRS, YFSETQ. The length of the CDR3 is 14 residues. With 1 base removed from V and 9 bases from J, the gap between germline ends came to 14 bases. The CDR3 reads CASSLSTGIGEQFF. CDR3 DNA: TGCGCCAGCAGCTTGTCTACAGGGATAGGTGAGCAGTTCTTC.

This clonotype was seen ten or more times. This chain joins TRBV5-1 and TRBJ2-1, with 7 bases aligning to TRBD2. This CDR3 spans 15 amino acids. In germline, CDR1 is SGHRS, CDR2 YFSETQ. V shed 0 bases and J 4 bases; nucleotides not matched to a gene: 4. The CDR3 protein is CASSLVLGGYNEQFF. CDR3 nucleotides: TGCGCCAGCAGCTTGGTCCTGGGGGGGTACAATGAGCAGTTCTTC.

This clonotype has at least ten counts. This chain links TRBV5-1 with TRBJ2-3; possible D gene TRBD2, 6 bases. V was clipped by 0 bases and J by 2 bases, with 10 bases between them. The germline V gene has CDR1 SGHRS and CDR2 YFSETQ. The CDR3 covers 15 residues. For the CDR3, the DNA is TGCGCCAGCAGCTTGGGGCGGGGTGTCACAGATACGCAGTATTTT. Its translation is CASSLGRGVTDTQYF.

This clonotype was seen repeatedly, ten times or more. V and J are TRBV7-2 and TRBJ1-6; D ambiguous. The germline CDR1 and CDR2 sequences are SGHTA and FQGNSA. The V end was cut by 2 bases, the J end by 7 bases, with 12 bases between. The CDR3 runs to 15 residues. CDR3 in DNA: TGTGCCAGCAGCTTAACCTTTGTTGGGAATTCACCCCTCCACTTT. Its translation: CASSLTFVGNSPLHF.

The rearrangement links TRBV4-2 to TRBJ2-3; the D call may be TRBD1 or TRBD2 (5 bases each). This CDR3 contains 17 residues. V lost 4 bases, J lost 1 base, and 18 bases lay in between. Looked up from germline, CDR1 is LGHNA and CDR2 is YNFKEQ. This CDR3 is CASSLNPGPRRTDTQYF. DNA of the CDR3: TGTGCCAGCAGCCTGAACCCGGGGCCCCGGCGCACAGATACGCAGTATTTT.

This sequence joins TRBV6-2 or TRBV6-3 and TRBJ2-3; 8 positions match TRBD1. Germline-derived CDR1 and CDR2 are MNHEY and SVGEGT. This CDR3 spans 16 amino acids. V lost 6 bases and J lost 0; bases outside the gene matches: 8. The CDR3 DNA reads TGTGCCAGCAGCCCCGGGTGGACAGGGAGCACAGATACGCAGTATTTT. It yields the protein CASSPGWTGSTDTQYF.

This clonotype was detected many times. J is TRBJ1-1 and V is TRBV28; D gene uncertain. In germline, CDR1 is MDHEN, CDR2 SYDVKM. CDR3 length: 16 residues. V was clipped by 1 base and J by 1 base, with 13 bases between them. The CDR3 loop is CASSLSWKGWNTEAFF. In nucleotides, the CDR3 is TGTGCCAGCAGTTTATCGTGGAAAGGTTGGAACACTGAAGCTTTCTTT.

The CDR3 DNA reads TGCCAAGCGGGGGGGGTGGGCAATCAGCCCCAGCATTTT. It codes for CQAGGVGNQPQHF. This chain connects TRBV20-1 to TRBJ1-5, with a tentative D call TRBD1 (5 bases). Looked up from germline, CDR1 is DFQATT and CDR2 is SNEGSKA (reference sequence). The CDR3 length is 13 residues.

This clonotype has a handful of counts. The V and J genes are TRBV4-2 and TRBJ1-5, with D unclear. This CDR3 is 12 amino acids long. V lost 0 bases and J lost 8, with 5 bases in between. Germline values: CDR1 LGHNA, CDR2 YNFKEQ. This CDR3 reads CASSQDSKPQHF. CDR3 bases: TGTGCCAGCAGCCAAGATTCCAAGCCCCAGCATTTT.

This clonotype has ten or more counts. The chain has TRBV20-1 and TRBJ2-3; 9 bases fit TRBD2. From germline, CDR1 is DFQATT and CDR2 SNEGSKA (reference sequence). The CDR3 has 17 residues. After removal of 0 bases from V and 0 bases from J, the junction contained 7 bases not matched to a gene. The CDR3 nucleotides read TGCAGTGCTAGAGATCCCCTAGCGGGGCCTAGCACAGATACGCAGTATTTT. This sequence encodes CSARDPLAGPSTDTQYF.

Ten or more counts support this clonotype. The chain links TRBV4-3 to TRBJ2-1; perhaps TRBD1 as D (6 bases). V gave up 0 bases and J gave up 0 bases, with 15 bases separating them. CDR1 and CDR2 from the germline V gene are LGHNA and YSLEER. The CDR3 has 18 amino acids. CDR3 protein: CASSQDPRGTSSYNEQFF. In nucleotides, the CDR3 is TGCGCCAGCAGCCAAGATCCGAGGGGGACGAGCTCCTACAATGAGCAGTTCTTC.

This chain's CDR3 is CASSPQTSLIAEAFF. Written as DNA, the CDR3 is TGTGCCAGCTCACCTCAGACGAGCCTTATAGCTGAAGCTTTCTTT. The chain is built from TRBV18 and TRBJ1-1; no clear D. The germline gives CDR1 KGHSH, CDR2 LQKENI. This CDR3 has 15 residues. Trimming stripped 3 bases from V and 6 bases from J, with 17 bases between.

This clonotype was picked up many times. The rearrangement links TRBV5-1 to TRBJ1-4; D may be TRBD1 (6 bases). Per germline, CDR1 SGHRS and CDR2 YFSETQ. The V gene lost 4 bases and the J gene lost 0 bases, with 10 bases spanning the gap. CDR3 length: 15 amino acids. CDR3 nucleotide sequence: TGCGCCAGCAGCCCAACAGGGTCAACTAATGAAAAACTGTTTTTT. Protein: CASSPTGSTNEKLFF.

This clonotype was counted ten times or more. CDR3 nucleotide sequence: TGCGCCAGCAGCCCTGAAGGGGCGCCACGTTATGAAGCTTTCTTT. Protein sequence: CASSPEGAPRYEAFF. This chain joins TRBV5-1 and TRBJ1-1, with a tentative D call TRBD1 (5 bases). This CDR3 is built from 15 residues. The V gene's germline CDR1 is SGHRS and CDR2 YFSETQ. Trimming removed 4 bases at V and 7 bases at J, with 20 bases between.

This clonotype has ten or more counts. The chain joins TRBV5-1 to TRBJ2-1, with TRBD2 matching 12 bases. V gave up 4 bases and J gave up 8 bases; unmatched junction bases: 7. Germline assignment: CDR1 SGHRS and CDR2 YFSETQ. The length of the CDR3 is 15 residues. The DNA for the CDR3 is TGCGCCAGCAGCCCTAGCGGGGGGGCTTTGCATGAGCAGTTCTTC. It encodes CASSPSGGALHEQFF.

The chain joins TRBV7-6 to TRBJ2-7; D unresolved. The CDR3 extends over 14 amino acids. The V gene lost 5 bases and the J gene lost 3 bases, with 14 bases spanning the gap. Germline CDR1 SGHVS, CDR2 FNYEAQ. CDR3 region: CASSIGPIGYEQYV. The CDR3 DNA reads TGTGCCAGCAGCATCGGGCCGATCGGCTACGAGCAGTACGTC.